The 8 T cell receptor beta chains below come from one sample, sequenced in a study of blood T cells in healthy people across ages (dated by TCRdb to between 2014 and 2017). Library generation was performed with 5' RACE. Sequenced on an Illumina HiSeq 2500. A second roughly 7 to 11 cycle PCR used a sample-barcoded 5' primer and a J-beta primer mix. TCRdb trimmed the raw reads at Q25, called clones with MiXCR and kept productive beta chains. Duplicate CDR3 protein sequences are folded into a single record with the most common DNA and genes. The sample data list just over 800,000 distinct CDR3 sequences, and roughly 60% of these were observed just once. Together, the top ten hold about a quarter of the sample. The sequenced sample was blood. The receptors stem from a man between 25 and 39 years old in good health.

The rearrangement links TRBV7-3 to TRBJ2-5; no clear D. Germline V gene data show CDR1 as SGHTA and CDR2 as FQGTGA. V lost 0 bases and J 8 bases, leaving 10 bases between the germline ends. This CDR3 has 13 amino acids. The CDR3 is CASSLTLDLTQYF. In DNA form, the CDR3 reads TGTGCCAGCAGCTTAACGTTGGACCTTACCCAGTACTTC.

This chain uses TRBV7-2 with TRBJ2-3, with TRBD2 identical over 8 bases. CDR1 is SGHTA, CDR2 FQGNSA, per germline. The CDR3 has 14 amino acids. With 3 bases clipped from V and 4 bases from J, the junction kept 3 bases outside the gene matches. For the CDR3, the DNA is TGTGCCAGCAGCTTGTCGCGGGGGGCAGATACGCAGTATTTT. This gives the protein CASSLSRGADTQYF.

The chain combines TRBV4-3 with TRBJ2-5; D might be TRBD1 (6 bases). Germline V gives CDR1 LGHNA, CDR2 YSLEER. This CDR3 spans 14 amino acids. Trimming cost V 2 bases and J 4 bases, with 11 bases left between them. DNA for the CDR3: TGCGCCAGCAGCCAATCAGGGGATGGAGAGACCCAGTACTTC. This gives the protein CASSQSGDGETQYF.

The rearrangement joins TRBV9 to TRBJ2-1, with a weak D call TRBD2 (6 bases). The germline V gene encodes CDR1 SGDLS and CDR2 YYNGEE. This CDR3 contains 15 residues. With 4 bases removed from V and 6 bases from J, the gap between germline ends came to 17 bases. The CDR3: CASSSGVNARNEQFF. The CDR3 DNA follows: TGTGCCAGCAGCTCGGGGGTAAATGCTCGCAATGAGCAGTTCTTC.

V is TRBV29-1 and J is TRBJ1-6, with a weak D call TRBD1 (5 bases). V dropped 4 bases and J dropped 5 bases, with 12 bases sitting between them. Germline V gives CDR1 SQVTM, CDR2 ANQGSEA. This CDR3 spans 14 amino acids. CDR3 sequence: CSVAEGMNNSPLHF. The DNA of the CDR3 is TGCAGCGTTGCGGAGGGGATGAATAATTCACCCCTCCACTTT.

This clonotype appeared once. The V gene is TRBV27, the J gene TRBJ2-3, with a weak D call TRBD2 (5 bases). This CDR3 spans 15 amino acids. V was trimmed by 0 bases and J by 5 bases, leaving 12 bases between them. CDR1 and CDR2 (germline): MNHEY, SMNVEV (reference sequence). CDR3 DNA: TGTGCCAGCAGTTTATCCAGCGGTTGGGGAGATACGCAGTATTTT. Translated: CASSLSSGWGDTQYF.

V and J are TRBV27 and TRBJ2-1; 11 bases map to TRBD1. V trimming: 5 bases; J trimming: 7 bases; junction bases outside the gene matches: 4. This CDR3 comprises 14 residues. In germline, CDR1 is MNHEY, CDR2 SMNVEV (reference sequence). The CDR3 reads CASSHGTGGNEQFF. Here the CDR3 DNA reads TGTGCCAGCAGTCACGGGACAGGGGGGAATGAGCAGTTCTTC.

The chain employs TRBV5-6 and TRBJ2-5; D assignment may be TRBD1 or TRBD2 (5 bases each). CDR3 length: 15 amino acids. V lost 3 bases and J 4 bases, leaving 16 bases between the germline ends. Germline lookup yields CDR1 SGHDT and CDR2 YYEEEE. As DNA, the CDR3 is TGTGCCAGCAGCTGGGTCGGGGAAAGGGGAGAGACCCAGTACTTC. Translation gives CASSWVGERGETQYF.